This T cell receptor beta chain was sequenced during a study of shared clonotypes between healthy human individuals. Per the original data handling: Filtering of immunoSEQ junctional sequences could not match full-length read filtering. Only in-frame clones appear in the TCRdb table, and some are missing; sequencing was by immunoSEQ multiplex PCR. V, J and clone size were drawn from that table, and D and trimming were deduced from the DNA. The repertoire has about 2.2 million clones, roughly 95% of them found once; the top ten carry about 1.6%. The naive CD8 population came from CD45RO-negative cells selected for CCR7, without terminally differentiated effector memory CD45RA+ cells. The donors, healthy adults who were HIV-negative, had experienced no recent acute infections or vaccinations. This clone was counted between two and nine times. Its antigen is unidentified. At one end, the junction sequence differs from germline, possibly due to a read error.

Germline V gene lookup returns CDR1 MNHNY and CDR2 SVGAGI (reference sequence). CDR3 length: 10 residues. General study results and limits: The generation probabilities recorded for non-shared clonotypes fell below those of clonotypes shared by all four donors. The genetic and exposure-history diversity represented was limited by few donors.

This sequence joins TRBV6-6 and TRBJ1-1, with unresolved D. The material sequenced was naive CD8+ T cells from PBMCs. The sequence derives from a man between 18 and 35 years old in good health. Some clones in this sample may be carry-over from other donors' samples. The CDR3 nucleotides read TGTGCCACTTACGAACATGGCCTCCTCTTT. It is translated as CATYEHGLLF.